These T cell receptor beta chains were read from a single sample in a study of regulatory T cells in long-lasting Graves disease. TCRdb processed the multiplex PCR reads anew with MiXCR; each CDR3 protein has one entry. This sample yields around 480,000 distinct CDR3 sequences, of which 15% to 20% are seen a single time; 12% belongs to the top ten. This same sample was also part of a study on T cells in Graves' hyperthyroidism and ophthalmopathy.

The sequencing here drew on peripheral blood mononuclear cells (PBMCs), taken at new diagnosis, from a patient treated with antithyroid drugs. Receptors originate from a man between 35 and 55 years old with Graves disease. CDR3s include the opening cysteine and the closing phenylalanine or tryptophan.

v_gene	j_gene	CDR3aa
TRBV10-3	TRBJ2-5	CAIRFGTQETQYF
TRBV30	TRBJ1-2	CAWERDNYGYTF
TRBV7-2	TRBJ1-2	CASSLASVYGYTF
TRBV11-2	TRBJ2-7	CASSKDYSYEQYF
TRBV25-1	TRBJ1-1	CASSERGNTEAFF
TRBV20-1	TRBJ1-2	CSAKRPRTGEIYTF
TRBV20-1	TRBJ1-1	CSARDLDKALQSLNTEAFF
TRBV9	TRBJ2-2	CASSVHRSGGELFF
TRBV11-2	TRBJ2-2	CASSIRLAGMGGELFF
TRBV9	TRBJ2-4	CASSPLRGIQYF
TRBV20-1	TRBJ2-4	CSARDLQRDLAKNIQYF
TRBV28	TRBJ2-2	CASRRTGGLTGELFF
TRBV6-1	TRBJ2-2	CASSTGTSGGPRGELFF
TRBV7-2	TRBJ1-1	CASSLEGAYTEAFF
TRBV2	TRBJ2-7	CASSDRDSPYEQYF
TRBV20-1	TRBJ2-3	CSARDATTGDTQYF
TRBV5-5	TRBJ2-7	CASSLQVPPYEQYF
TRBV28	TRBJ2-1	CASSYQDRGKQFF
TRBV3-1	TRBJ1-1	CASSLPDRDTEAFF
TRBV14	TRBJ1-2	CASSQGGWGDKDYGYTF
TRBV24-1	TRBJ1-2	CATSATGRHGYTF